This T cell receptor (beta chain) was profiled in a study of blood T cells in healthy people across ages (dated by TCRdb to the mid-2010s). For the wider study: Template switching captured roughly one uniquely barcoded TCR beta cDNA molecule per two T cells in model experiments. To avoid experimental bias, donors of different ages were distributed randomly across sequencing lanes. The study analyzed two additional independent replicas of 1 million unique cDNA reads from the same blood draw for two donors, one aged 18 to 30 and one aged 80 or older. Using deep sequencing normalized with unique cDNA molecular identifiers, the study measured how TCR beta repertoire diversity changes with age. Donors were grouped into four age groups: young (average roughly 15 years), middle-aged (roughly 37), aged (around 60) and long-lived (just over 80).

The CDR3 has 16 amino acids, counting the end cysteine and phenylalanine. Only CDR3 DNA is held: 48 bases, read in frame from base 1. From V the trimming removes 4 bases and from J it removes 3 bases, while the gene matches leave 4 bases of the junction unaccounted for. This clonotype was recorded at least ten times. The antigen it binds to is not known. No base quality values were provided; no much bigger clone lies one nucleotide off. On the study overall, not on this receptor specifically: Conclusive comparison of naive and antigen-experienced compartments was prevented by the profiling of bulk unsorted PBMCs. Estimates of total diversity based on one million sequenced T cells were regarded as lower bounds and as underestimates. The long-lived group showed more naive CD4+ T cells, fewer expanded clones and increased TCR diversity than the aged group, suggesting age selection. Donor CMV infection status was unknown, potentially confounding age-related changes in expanded clonotypes. There was a strong correlation between observed TCR beta diversity and the percentage of naive T cells measured by flow cytometry. As age increased, observed TCR beta diversity per million T cells dropped in a roughly linear way, and a significant reduction was already evident by age about 36.

The donors were 40 or so Caucasian individuals from Russia, aged roughly 6 to 95 years, who were systemically healthy. Ten milliliters of peripheral blood were drawn from each donor into EDTA-treated Vacutainer tubes. PBMCs were isolated by Ficoll-Paque density-gradient centrifugation, with at least 7 million obtained per sample. Total RNA, at least 5 micrograms per sample, was extracted from PBMCs with Trizol reagent. Naive CD45RAhigh/CD27high T cell percentages were measured by flow cytometry on a PBMC aliquot from every donor. The library was produced with 5' RACE. The sequencing machine was an Illumina HiSeq 2500. A second about 6 to 11 cycle PCR used a sample-barcoded 5' primer and a J-beta primer mix. A unique molecular identifier was introduced onto each TCR beta cDNA molecule by a template-switch 5' adaptor carrying 12 random nucleotides. Each sample yielded at least 3 million CDR3-containing paired-end reads. The Mint cDNA synthesis kit, primed by a TRBC-specific oligonucleotide, was used to synthesize first-strand cDNA from all RNA. Following uracil-DNA glycosylase treatment, a first 18-cycle PCR with universal primers M1SS and BC2_uni_R was performed on all cDNA. Per the source publication's procedure: For normalization, 1 million high-quality reads were randomly selected from each sample, with every read carrying a distinct molecular identifier. Instead of being binned into consensus sequences, reads that shared molecular identifiers were thrown out. MiTCR, set to a Q25 quality threshold and the strictest error-elimination algorithm, was used for CDR3 identification, clonotype clustering and error correction. Lower-bound total TCR beta diversity was estimated with a nonparametric unseen species model using Euler transformation. The public sequencing data were trimmed at Q25 with fastp and processed into clonotypes with MiXCR by TCRdb, which kept only in-frame beta chains. Identical CDR3 proteins give one entry, which carries the most common genes and DNA. The V and J calls and clone size come from TCRdb's table, not from the authors' own analysis. The sample table contains 650,000 to 1,000,000 distinct CDR3 sequences; only one count was recorded for under 40% of them. Of the sample, about an eighth is held by the ten largest clones.

The TCR comes from a man between 18 and 35 years old in good health. The rearrangement joined TRBV12-3 or TRBV12-4 to TRBJ1-4, and 11 junction bases match TRBD1. The sequenced sample consisted of blood. The nucleotide sequence reads TGTGCCAGCAGTTGGGACAGGGGGATCTCTAATGAAAAACTGTTTTTT. Translated, it reads CASSWDRGISNEKLFF.